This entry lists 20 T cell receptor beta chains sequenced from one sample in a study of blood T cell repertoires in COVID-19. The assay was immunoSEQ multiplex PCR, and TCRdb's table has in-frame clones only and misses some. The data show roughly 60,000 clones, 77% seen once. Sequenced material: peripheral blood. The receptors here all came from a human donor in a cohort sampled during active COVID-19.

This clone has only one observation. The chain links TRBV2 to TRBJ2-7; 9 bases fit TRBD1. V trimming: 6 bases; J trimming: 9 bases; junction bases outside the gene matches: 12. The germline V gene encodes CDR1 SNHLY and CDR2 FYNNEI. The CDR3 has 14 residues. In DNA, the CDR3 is TGTGCCAGCAGCTTAACCCGGGACAGGGCCGGGCAGTACTTC. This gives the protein CASSLTRDRAGQYF.

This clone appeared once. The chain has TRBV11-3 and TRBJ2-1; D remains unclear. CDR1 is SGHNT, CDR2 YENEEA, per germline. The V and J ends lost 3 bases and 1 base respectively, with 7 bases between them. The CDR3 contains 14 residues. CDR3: CASSLGPSYNEQFF. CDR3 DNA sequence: TGTGCCAGCAGCTTGGGCCCTTCCTACAATGAGCAGTTCTTC.

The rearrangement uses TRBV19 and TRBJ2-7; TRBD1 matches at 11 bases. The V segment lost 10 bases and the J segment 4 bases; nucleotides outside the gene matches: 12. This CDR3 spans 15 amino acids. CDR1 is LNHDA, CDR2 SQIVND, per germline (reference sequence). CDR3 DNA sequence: TGTGCCACGGCAGTATTGGACAGGGGGCGTTACGAGCAGTACTTC. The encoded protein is CATAVLDRGRYEQYF.

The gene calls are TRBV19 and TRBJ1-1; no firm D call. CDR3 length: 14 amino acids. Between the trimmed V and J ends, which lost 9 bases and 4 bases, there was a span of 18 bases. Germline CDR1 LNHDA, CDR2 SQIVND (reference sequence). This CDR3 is CASQMGGVGTEAFF. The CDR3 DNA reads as TGTGCCAGCCAAATGGGAGGAGTCGGCACTGAAGCTTTCTTT.

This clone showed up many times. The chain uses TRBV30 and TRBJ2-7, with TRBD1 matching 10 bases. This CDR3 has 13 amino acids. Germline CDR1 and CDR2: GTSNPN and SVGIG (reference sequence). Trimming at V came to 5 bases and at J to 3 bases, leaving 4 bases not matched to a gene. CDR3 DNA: TGTGCCTGGGGACAGGGGGTAGGCTACGAGCAGTACTTC. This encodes CAWGQGVGYEQYF. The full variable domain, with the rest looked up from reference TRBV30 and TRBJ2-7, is SQTIHQWPATLVQPVGSPLSLECTVEGTSNPNLYWYRQAAGRGLQLLFYSVGIGQISSEVPQNLSASRPQDRQFILSSKKLLLSDSGFYLCAWGQGVGYEQYFGPGTRLTVT.

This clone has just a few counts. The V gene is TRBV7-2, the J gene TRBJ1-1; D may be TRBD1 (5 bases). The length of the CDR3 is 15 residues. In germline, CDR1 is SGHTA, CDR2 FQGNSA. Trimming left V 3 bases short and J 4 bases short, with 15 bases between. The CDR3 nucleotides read TGTGCCAGCAGCTTTTTCGCGGGGGGGGGCACTGAAGCTTTCTTT. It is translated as CASSFFAGGGTEAFF.

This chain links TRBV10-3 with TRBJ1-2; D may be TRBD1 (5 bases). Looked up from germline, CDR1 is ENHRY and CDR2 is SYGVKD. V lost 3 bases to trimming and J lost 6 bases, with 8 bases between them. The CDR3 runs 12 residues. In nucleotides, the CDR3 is TGTGCCATCAGTGATCCGGGGGATGGCTACACCTTC. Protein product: CAISDPGDGYTF.

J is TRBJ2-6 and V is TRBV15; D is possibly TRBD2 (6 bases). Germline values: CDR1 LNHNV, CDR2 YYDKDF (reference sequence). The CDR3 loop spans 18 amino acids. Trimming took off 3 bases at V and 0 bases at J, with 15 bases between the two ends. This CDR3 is CATSSVTGLLSGANVLTF. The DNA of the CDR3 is TGTGCCACCAGCAGTGTGACGGGACTGCTCTCTGGGGCCAACGTCCTGACTTTC. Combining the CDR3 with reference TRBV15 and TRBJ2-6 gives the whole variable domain DAMVIQNPRYQVTQFGKPVTLSCSQTLNHNVMYWYQQKSSQAPKLLFHYYDKDFNNEADTPDNFQSRRPNTSFCFLDIRSPGLGDTAMYLCATSSVTGLLSGANVLTFGAGSRLTVL.

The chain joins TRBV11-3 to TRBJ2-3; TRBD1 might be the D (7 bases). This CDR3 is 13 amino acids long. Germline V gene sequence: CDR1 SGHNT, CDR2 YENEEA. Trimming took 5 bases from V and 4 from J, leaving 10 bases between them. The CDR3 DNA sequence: TGTGCCAGCAGCCAGGGGGGAGCAGATACGCAGTATTTT. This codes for CASSQGGADTQYF. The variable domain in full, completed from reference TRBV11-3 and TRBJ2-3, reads EAGVVQSPRYKIIEKKQPVAFWCNPISGHNTLYWYLQNLGQGPELLIRYENEEAVDDSQLPKDRFSAERLKGVDSTLKIQPAELGDSAVYLCASSQGGADTQYFGPGTRLTVL.

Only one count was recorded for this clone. The CDR3 sequence: CAISESASATYEQYF. The CDR3, as DNA: TGTGCCATCAGTGAGTCGGCTAGCGCGACCTACGAGCAGTACTTC. This chain connects TRBV10-3 to TRBJ2-7, with D possibly matching TRBD2 (6 bases). Germline V gene sequence: CDR1 ENHRY, CDR2 SYGVKD. Trimming pared 0 bases from V and 2 bases from J, leaving 11 bases between. This CDR3 has 15 amino acids.

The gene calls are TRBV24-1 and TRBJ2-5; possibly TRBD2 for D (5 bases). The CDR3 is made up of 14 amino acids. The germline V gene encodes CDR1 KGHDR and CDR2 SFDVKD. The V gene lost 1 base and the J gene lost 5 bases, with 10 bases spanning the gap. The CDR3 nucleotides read TGTGCCACCAGTGATTTTACGGGCGGGGAGACCCAGTACTTC. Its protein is CATSDFTGGETQYF.

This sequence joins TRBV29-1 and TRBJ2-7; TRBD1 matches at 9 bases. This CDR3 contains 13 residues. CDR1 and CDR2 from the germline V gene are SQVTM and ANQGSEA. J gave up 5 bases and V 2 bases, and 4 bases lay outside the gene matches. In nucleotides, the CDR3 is TGCAGCGTTGAATACAGGGGGCACAACGAGCAGTACTTC. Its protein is CSVEYRGHNEQYF.

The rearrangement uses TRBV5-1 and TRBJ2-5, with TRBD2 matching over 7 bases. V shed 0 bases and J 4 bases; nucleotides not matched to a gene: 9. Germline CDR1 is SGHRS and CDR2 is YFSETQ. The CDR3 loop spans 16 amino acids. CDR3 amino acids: CASSLEVRGRGETQYF. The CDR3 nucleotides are TGCGCCAGCAGCTTGGAGGTTCGCGGGAGAGGAGAGACCCAGTACTTC. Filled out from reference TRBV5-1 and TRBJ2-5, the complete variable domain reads KAGVTQTPRYLIKTRGQQVTLSCSPISGHRSVSWYQQTPGQGLQFLFEYFSETQRNKGNFPGRFSGRQFSNSRSEMNVSTLELGDSALYLCASSLEVRGRGETQYFGPGTRLLVL.

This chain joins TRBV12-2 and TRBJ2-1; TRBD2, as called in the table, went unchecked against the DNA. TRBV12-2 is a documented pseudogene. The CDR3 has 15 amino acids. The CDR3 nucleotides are TGTGCAAGTCGCTCTCTGAAGGACTACCACAATGAGCAGTTCTTC. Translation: CASRSLKDYHNEQFF.

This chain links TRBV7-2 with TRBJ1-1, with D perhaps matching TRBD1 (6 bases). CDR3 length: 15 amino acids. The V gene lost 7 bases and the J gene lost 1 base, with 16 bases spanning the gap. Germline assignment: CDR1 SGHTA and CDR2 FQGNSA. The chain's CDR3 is CASKAGGLANTEAFF. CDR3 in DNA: TGTGCCAGCAAGGCGGGGGGCTTGGCGAACACTGAAGCTTTCTTT.

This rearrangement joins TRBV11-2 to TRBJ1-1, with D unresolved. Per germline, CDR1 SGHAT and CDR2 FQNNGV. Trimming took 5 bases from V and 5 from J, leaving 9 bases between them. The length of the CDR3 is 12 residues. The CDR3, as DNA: TGTGCCAGCAGCCCCCTGCGGACTGAAGCTTTCTTT. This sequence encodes CASSPLRTEAFF.

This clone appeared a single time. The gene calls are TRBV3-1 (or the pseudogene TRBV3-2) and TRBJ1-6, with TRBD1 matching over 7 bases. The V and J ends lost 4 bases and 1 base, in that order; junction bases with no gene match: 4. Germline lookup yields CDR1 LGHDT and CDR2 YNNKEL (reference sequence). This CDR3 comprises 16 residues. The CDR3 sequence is CASSPGRGSYNSPLHF. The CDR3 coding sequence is TGTGCCAGCAGCCCCGGCAGGGGGTCCTATAATTCACCCCTCCACTTT.

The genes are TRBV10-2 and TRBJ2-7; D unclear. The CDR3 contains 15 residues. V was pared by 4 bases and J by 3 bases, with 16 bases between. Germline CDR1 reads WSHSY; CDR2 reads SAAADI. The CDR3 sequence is CASSGAPPILYEQYF. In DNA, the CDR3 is TGCGCCAGCAGTGGGGCCCCGCCTATACTCTACGAGCAGTACTTC.

The CDR3 region is CASSLRTGGYYGYTF. In nucleotides, the CDR3 is TGCGCCAGCAGCTTGCGGACAGGGGGATACTATGGCTACACCTTC. The V call is TRBV5-1, the J call TRBJ1-2; 10 bases match TRBD1. Germline values: CDR1 SGHRS, CDR2 YFSETQ. With 1 base clipped from V and 3 bases from J, the junction kept 3 bases outside the gene matches. This CDR3 has 15 amino acids. The full variable domain, rest sourced from reference TRBV5-1 and TRBJ1-2, is KAGVTQTPRYLIKTRGQQVTLSCSPISGHRSVSWYQQTPGQGLQFLFEYFSETQRNKGNFPGRFSGRQFSNSRSEMNVSTLELGDSALYLCASSLRTGGYYGYTFGSGTRLTVV.

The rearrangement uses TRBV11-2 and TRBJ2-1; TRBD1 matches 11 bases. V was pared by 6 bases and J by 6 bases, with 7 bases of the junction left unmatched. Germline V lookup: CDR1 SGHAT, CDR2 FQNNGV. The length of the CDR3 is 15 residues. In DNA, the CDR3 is TGTGCCAGCAGTTTGGACAGGGGGCGTATCAATGAGCAGTTCTTC. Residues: CASSLDRGRINEQFF.